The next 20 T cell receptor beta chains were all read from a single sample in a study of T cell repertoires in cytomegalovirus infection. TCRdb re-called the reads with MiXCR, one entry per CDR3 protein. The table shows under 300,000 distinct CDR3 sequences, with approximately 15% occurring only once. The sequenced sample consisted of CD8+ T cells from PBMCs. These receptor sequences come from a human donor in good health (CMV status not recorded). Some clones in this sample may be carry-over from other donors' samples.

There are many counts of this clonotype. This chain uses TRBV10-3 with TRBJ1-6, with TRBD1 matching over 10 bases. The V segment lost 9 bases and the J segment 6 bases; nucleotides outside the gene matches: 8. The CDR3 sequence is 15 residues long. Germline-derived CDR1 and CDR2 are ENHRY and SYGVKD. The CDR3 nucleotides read TGTGCCATTACCAGCGGGGACAGGGGTAATTCACCCCTCCACTTT. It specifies CAITSGDRGNSPLHF.

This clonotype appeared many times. This chain's CDR3 is CASSLEGRTGYNEQFF. DNA for the CDR3: TGTGCCAGCAGCTTAGAGGGCCGGACAGGGTACAATGAGCAGTTCTTC. The V gene is TRBV7-9, the J gene TRBJ2-1; 8 nucleotides line up with TRBD1. V was clipped by 1 base and J by 4 bases; unmatched bases: 6. This CDR3 region has 16 residues. CDR1 is SEHNR and CDR2 is FQNEAQ in the germline V gene (reference sequence).

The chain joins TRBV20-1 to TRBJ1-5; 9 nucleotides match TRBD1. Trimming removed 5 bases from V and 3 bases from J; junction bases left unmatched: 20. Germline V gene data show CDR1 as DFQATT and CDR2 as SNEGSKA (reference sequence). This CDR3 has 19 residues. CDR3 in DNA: TGCAGTGCTGCGGACAGGGGCGAAATATACTCTAATACCAATCAGCCCCAGCATTTT. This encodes CSAADRGEIYSNTNQPQHF.

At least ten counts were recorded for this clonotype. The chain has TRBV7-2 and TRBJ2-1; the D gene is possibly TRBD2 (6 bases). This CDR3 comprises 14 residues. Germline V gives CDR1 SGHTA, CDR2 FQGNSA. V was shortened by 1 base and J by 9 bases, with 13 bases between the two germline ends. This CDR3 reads CASSLGGTSSEQFF. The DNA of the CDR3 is TGTGCCAGCAGCTTAGGCGGTACTAGCAGTGAGCAGTTCTTC.

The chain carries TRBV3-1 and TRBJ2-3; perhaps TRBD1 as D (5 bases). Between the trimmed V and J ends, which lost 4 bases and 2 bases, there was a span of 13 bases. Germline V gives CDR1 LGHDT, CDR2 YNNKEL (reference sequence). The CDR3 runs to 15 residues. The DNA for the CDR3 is TGTGCCAGCAGCCTTCAGGGAACTCTCACAGATACGCAGTATTTT. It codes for CASSLQGTLTDTQYF.

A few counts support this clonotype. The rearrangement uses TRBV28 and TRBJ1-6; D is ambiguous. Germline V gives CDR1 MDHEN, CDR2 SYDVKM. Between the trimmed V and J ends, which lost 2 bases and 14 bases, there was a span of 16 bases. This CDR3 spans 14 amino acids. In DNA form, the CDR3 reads TGTGCCAGCAGTTTAGAGGCTGTAGTTCTGACCCTCCACTTT. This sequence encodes CASSLEAVVLTLHF.

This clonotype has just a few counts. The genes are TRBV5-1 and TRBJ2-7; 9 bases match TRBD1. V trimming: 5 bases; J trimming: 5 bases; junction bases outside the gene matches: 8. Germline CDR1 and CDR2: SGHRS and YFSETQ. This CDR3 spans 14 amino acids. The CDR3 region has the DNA TGCGCCAGCAGACCCGGACAGGGGTACGACGAGCAGTACTTC. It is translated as CASRPGQGYDEQYF.

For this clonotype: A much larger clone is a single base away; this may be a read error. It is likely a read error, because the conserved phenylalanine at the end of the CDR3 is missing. CDR3 amino acids: CASSSGQGHSPLHL. As DNA, the CDR3 is TGTGCCAGCAGCTCCGGACAGGGGCATTCACCCCTCCACCTT. This chain uses TRBV7-9 with TRBJ1-6; 9 positions match TRBD1. CDR1 SEHNR and CDR2 FQNEAQ come from the germline V gene (reference sequence). This CDR3 region has 14 residues. The V gene end was trimmed by 4 bases and the J gene end by 8 bases; junction bases not matched to a gene: 3.

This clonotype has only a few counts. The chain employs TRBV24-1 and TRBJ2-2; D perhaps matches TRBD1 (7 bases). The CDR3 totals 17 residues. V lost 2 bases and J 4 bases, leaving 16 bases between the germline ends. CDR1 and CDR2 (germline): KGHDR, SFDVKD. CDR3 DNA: TGTGCCACCAGTGATTACGACAGGGTCGGGGGCACCGGGGAGCTGTTTTTT. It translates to CATSDYDRVGGTGELFF.

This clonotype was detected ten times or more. The CDR3 region is CASSYSWTRIGTGELFF. CDR3 nucleotide sequence: TGTGCCAGCAGTTACTCGTGGACTAGAATCGGAACCGGGGAGCTGTTTTTT. The chain recombines TRBV6-5 with TRBJ2-2; 7 nucleotides align to TRBD2. This CDR3 has 17 amino acids. Losses at the gene ends were 0 bases for V and 5 bases for J; bases not matched to a gene: 9. The germline gives CDR1 MNHEY, CDR2 SVGAGI.

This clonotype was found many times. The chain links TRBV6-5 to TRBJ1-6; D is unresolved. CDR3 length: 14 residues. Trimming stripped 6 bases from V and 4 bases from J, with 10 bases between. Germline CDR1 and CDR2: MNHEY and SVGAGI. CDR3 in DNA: TGTGCCAGCAGAGAACAAACTTATAATTCACCCCTCCACTTT. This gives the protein CASREQTYNSPLHF.

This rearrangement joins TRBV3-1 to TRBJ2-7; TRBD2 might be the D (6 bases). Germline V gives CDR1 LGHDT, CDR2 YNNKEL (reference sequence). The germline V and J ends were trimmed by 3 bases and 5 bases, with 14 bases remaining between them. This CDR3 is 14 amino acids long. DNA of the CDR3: TGTGCCAGCAGCCATAGGAGGGGAGTCCACGAGCAGTACTTC. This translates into CASSHRRGVHEQYF.

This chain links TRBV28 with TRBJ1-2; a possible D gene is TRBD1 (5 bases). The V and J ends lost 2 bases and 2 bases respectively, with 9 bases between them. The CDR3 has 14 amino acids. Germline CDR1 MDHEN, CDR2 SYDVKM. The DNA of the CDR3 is TGTGCCAGCAGTTTACACAGGACCAACTATGGCTACACCTTC. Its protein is CASSLHRTNYGYTF.

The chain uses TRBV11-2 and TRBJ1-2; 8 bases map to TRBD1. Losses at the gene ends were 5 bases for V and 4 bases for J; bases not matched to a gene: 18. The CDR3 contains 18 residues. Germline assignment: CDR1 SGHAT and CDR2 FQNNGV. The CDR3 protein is CASSPRVPGQGAGYGYTF. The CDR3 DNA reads TGTGCCAGCAGCCCCCGCGTCCCCGGACAGGGAGCTGGCTATGGCTACACCTTC.

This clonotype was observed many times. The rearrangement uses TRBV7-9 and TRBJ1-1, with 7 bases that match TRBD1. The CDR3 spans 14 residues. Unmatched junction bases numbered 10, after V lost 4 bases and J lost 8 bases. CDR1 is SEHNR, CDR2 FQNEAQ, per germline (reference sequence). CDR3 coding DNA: TGTGCCAGCAGCTGGGTCATCACAGGGGTCGAAGCTTTCTTT. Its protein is CASSWVITGVEAFF.

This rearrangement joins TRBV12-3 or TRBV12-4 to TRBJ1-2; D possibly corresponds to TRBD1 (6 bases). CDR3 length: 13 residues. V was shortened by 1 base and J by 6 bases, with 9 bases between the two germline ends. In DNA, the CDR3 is TGTGCCAGCAGTTTAGGGGGGGCGAATGGCTACACCTTC. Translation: CASSLGGANGYTF.

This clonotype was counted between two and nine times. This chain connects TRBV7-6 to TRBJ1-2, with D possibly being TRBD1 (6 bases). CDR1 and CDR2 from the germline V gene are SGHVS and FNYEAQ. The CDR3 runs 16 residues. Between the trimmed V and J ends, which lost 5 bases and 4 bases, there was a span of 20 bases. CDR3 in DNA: TGTGCCAGCAGCCATTCCTCGCAGGGGACCCGCTATGGCTACACCTTC. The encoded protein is CASSHSSQGTRYGYTF.

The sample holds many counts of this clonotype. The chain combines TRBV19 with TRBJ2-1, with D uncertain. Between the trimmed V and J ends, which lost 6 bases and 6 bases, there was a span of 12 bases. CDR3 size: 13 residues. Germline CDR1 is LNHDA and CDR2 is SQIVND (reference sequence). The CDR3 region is CASRISLGNEQFF. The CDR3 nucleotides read TGTGCCAGTAGAATATCCCTGGGCAATGAGCAGTTCTTC.

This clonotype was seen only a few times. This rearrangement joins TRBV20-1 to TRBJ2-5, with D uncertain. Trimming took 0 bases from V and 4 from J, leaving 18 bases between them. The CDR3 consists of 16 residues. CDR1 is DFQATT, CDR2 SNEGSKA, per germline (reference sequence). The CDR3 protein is CSAREWAARVRETQYF. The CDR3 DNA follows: TGCAGTGCTAGAGAATGGGCAGCTAGGGTACGAGAGACCCAGTACTTC.

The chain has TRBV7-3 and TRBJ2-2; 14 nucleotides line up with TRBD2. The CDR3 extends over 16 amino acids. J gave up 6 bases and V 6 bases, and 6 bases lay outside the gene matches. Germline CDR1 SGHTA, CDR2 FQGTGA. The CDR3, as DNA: TGTGCCAGCAGGTCGACTAGCGGGGGGGCGCCCGGGGAGCTGTTTTTT. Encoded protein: CASRSTSGGAPGELFF.